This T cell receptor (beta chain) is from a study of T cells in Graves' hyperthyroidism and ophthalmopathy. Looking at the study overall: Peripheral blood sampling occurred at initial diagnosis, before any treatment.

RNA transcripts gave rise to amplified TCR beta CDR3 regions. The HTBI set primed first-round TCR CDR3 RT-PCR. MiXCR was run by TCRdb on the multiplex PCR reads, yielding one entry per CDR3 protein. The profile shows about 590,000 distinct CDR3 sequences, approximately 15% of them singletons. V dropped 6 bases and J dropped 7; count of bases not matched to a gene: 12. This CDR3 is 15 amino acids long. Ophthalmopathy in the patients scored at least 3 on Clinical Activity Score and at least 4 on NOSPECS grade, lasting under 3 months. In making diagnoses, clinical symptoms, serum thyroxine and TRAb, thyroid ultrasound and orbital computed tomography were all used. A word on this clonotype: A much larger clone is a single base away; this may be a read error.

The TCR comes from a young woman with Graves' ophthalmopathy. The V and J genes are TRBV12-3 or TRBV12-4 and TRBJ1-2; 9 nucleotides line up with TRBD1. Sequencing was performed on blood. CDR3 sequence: CASRRRTGVTPGYTF. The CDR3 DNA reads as TGTGCCAGCAGGCGTAGGACAGGGGTGACCCCTGGCTACACCTTC.